This TCR beta chain appears in the sequencing data of a study of cytotoxic CD8 clonotypes in ibrutinib-treated CLL (dated by TCRdb to the early 2020s). Notes on the research overall: The cohort had 11 relapsed/refractory and around 15 treatment-naive patients; roughly 18 were IGHV unmutated. Patients were still on ibrutinib when every remission and progressive disease sample was collected. Cryopreserved peripheral blood mononuclear cells were obtained prior to treatment, at the time of response, and at either disease progression or sustained remission. Responses were partial in roughly 25 patients and complete in 2; after median about 63 months follow-up, some 14 stayed in remission and approximately twelve progressed. Longitudinal samples were available for about 30% of the 86 trial participants. On average, each sample yielded 270,000 or so productive templates and about 94,000 productive rearrangements. Response samples were taken after a median of about a year on treatment, ranging from about 6 to 40 months. Paper-wide results and their limitations: Public clonotypes were rare and either shrank or stayed stable during treatment, and the rise in clonality at ibrutinib response reflected expansion of private clonotypes. At baseline, clonality was higher than in age-matched healthy donors and showed a strong correlation with circulating CD8+ T-cell counts. Lymph node repertoires were not examined, and the timing of sampling was not matched between patients in sustained remission and those whose disease progressed. An increase in clonality was observed at ibrutinib response, with clonality remaining stable during sustained remission and falling back toward baseline at progression.

What the time point label conveys for this sample: 20 to 30 months on ibrutinib. For TCR beta library preparation, approximately 2 micrograms of genomic DNA was extracted from cryopreserved PBMCs. Longitudinal blood samples from CLL patients on ibrutinib monotherapy were analyzed using high-throughput TCR beta sequencing. The patients took part in an open-label, single-center phase 2 trial of ibrutinib monotherapy. The goal of deep resolution MiSeq sequencing was a depth between 1 in 1 million and 1 in 200,000 T cells, and coverage averaged 10x per clonotype. The immunoSEQ hsTCRB Kit was used to generate the TCR beta libraries. On the study's bioinformatics: The data were analyzed with ImmunoSEQ Analyzer and ImmunoSEQ Data Assistant, and V, D and J gene assignments followed IMGT definitions. Clonality, with values ranging from 0 to 1, was calculated as one minus the normalized Shannon entropy of productive rearrangement frequencies. Public clonotype analysis was restricted to overrepresented clonotypes comprising at least 0.05% of each patient's repertoire. Approximately 13 age-matched healthy donor repertoires from immuneACCESS served as clonality controls. The immuneACCESS repertoire file appears here via TCRdb, limited to in-frame rearrangements. These files lack a portion of the clones; in checked studies, under half of the deficit traces to unresolved V genes, and the cause of the others is not known. V and J calls and clone size are those listed in that table; D and trimming were worked out from the DNA. The sample contains roughly 45,000 clones, just over 65% of them found a single time. The biggest ten clones account for under 25% of the sample.

Reading the germline V gene gives CDR1 SGHVS and CDR2 FNYEAQ. Trimming at the junction amounts to 5 bases on V and 7 bases on J, and the germline ends lie 17 bases apart. Inclusive of the bounding cysteine and phenylalanine, the CDR3 is 15 residues long. Only the CDR3 DNA stays, 45 bases, in frame from base 1. Comment on this clone: The antigen it recognizes is unknown. There are no base qualities to consult, and no much larger clone falls within one base.

The rearranged chain carries TRBV7-6 and TRBJ2-2; a tentative D call is TRBD1 (6 bases match). This TCR was recovered from a human donor with chronic lymphocytic leukemia. Sequencing was performed on PBMCs, taken after 24 months of ibrutinib treatment. The DNA sequence follows: TGTGCCAGCAGCACCCAATTACAGGGAGTCGGGGAGCTGTTTTTT. Translated, this gives CASSTQLQGVGELFF.